One sample yielded the 4 T cell receptor beta chains listed below, sequenced in a study of T-cell memory formation after mild COVID-19. TCRdb re-analysed the 5' RACE reads in MiXCR, keeping a single row per CDR3 protein. The table lists more than 150,000 distinct CDR3 sequences, roughly 18% of them singletons. The specimen sequenced was PBMCs or a T cell subset sorted from them (not recorded which). These receptor sequences come from a man in his late teens or twenties who had mild COVID-19 (a few samples of this study predate the infection). Cell type and time point are not known.

This clonotype was counted between two and nine times. The V gene is TRBV7-3, the J gene TRBJ1-5; D unclear. The germline gives CDR1 SGHTA, CDR2 FQGTGA. The CDR3 runs 13 residues. Trimming left V 2 bases short and J 5 bases short, with 7 bases between. The CDR3 DNA reads TGTGCCAGCAGCTTAGGTGGGGATCAGCCCCAGCATTTT. This gives the protein CASSLGGDQPQHF.

In its sample, this clonotype was seen a few times. The genes are TRBV12-3 or TRBV12-4 and TRBJ1-3; TRBD1 matches at 7 bases. V was pared by 5 bases and J by 3 bases, with 10 bases of the junction left unmatched. The CDR3 totals 16 residues. The CDR3 protein is CASSPSDRVGGNTIYF. CDR3 DNA: TGTGCCAGCAGTCCGAGTGACAGGGTTGGTGGAAACACCATATATTTT.

This chain uses TRBV19 with TRBJ2-3; TRBD1 matches 10 bases. Germline CDR1 is LNHDA and CDR2 is SQIVND (reference sequence). The CDR3 is 16 residues long. Trimming cost V 4 bases and J 5 bases; bases outside gene matches: 9. The CDR3 here is CASSKRTGGIGDTQYF. Here the CDR3 DNA reads TGTGCCAGTAGTAAGCGGACAGGGGGGATTGGAGATACGCAGTATTTT. Based on the CDR3 plus reference TRBV19 and TRBJ2-3, the full variable domain is DGGITQSPKYLFRKEGQNVTLSCEQNLNHDAMYWYRQDPGQGLRLIYYSQIVNDFQKGDIAEGYSVSREKKESFPLTVTSAQKNPTAFYLCASSKRTGGIGDTQYFGPGTRLTVL.

This clonotype occurred many times. The chain links TRBV24-1 to TRBJ2-3; 14 positions match TRBD2. The CDR3 has 18 residues. Germline CDR1 is KGHDR and CDR2 is SFDVKD. The J segment lost 2 bases and the V segment lost 5 bases, leaving 8 bases of the junction unmatched. CDR3 DNA sequence: TGTGCCACCAGTGCAGGACTAGCGGGGGGCTCCTACACAGATACGCAGTATTTT. It encodes CATSAGLAGGSYTDTQYF.